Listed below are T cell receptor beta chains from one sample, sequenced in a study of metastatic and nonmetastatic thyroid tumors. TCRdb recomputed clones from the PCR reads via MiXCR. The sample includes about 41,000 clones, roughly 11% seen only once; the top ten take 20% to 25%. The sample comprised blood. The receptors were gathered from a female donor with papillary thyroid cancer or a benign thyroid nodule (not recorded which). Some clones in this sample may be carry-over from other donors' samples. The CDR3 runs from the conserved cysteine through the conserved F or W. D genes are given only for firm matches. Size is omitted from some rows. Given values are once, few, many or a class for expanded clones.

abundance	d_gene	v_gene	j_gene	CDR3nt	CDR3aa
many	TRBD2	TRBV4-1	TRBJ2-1	TGCGCCAGCAGCACCTTGGGACTAGCGTACAATGAGCAGTTCTTC	CASSTLGLAYNEQFF
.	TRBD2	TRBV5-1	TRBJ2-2	TGCGCCAGCAGACTCGGACTAGCTCAGACCGGGGAGCTGTTTTTT	CASRLGLAQTGELFF
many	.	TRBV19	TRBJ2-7	TGTGCCAGTACCTCGATAGGTGGGTACGAGCAGTACTTC	CASTSIGGYEQYF
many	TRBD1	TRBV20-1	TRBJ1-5	TGCAGTGCCCTGGACAGGGGCGATCAGCCCCAGCATTTT	CSALDRGDQPQHF
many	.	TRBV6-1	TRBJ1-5	TGTGCCAGCAGTGACTGGGGCAATCAGCCCCAGCATTTT	CASSDWGNQPQHF
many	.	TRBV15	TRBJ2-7	TGTGCCACCAGCAGAGATCTGGGGTACGAGCAGTACTTC	CATSRDLGYEQYF
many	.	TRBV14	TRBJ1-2	TGTGCCAGCAGCCACAAAGGTCAAGCGGCTAACTATGGCTACACCTTC	CASSHKGQAANYGYTF
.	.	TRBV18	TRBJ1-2	TGTGCCAGCTCACCACCACAGGGATTTAACTATGGCTACACCTTC	CASSPPQGFNYGYTF
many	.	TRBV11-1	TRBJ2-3	TGTGCCAGCAGCCCGGGGACGGGACTGTTCACAGATACGCAGTATTTT	CASSPGTGLFTDTQYF
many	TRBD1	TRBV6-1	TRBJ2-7	TGTGCCACCCTCCCCGACAGGGGGTTCGAGCAGTACTTC	CATLPDRGFEQYF
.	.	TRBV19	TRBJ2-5	TGTGCCAGTAGTATTGTCGTTGGCGGTGGCGAGACCCAGTACTTC	CASSIVVGGGETQYF
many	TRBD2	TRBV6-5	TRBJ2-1	TGTGCCAGCAGTTACGAGGGTAGCGGGATGAATGAGCAGTTCTTC	CASSYEGSGMNEQFF
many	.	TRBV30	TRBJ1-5	TGTGCCTGGAGTGCGGCCCGGGATCAGCCCCAGCATTTT	CAWSAARDQPQHF
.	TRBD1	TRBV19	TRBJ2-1	TGTGCCAGTAATATAGAGGGGGCGATCGACAATGAGCAGTTCTTC	CASNIEGAIDNEQFF
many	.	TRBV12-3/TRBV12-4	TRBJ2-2	TGTGCCAGCAACCCCGGGGCCAGGGGGAACACCGGGGAGCTGTTTTTT	CASNPGARGNTGELFF
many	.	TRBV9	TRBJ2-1	TGTGCCAGCAGCGTGGGAGGGGGCGGCTACAATGAGCAGTTCTTC	CASSVGGGGYNEQFF
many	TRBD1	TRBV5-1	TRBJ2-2	TGCGCCAGCAGCCTTCTGACAGGGCGGGCCGGGGAGCTGTTTTTT	CASSLLTGRAGELFF
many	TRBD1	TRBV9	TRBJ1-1	TGTGCCAGCAGCCCTCAGGGACAGGGGGACACTGAAGCTTTCTTT	CASSPQGQGDTEAFF
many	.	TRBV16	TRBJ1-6	TGTGCCAGCAGCCTAATACGACCGGATAATTCACCCCTCCACTTT	CASSLIRPDNSPLHF
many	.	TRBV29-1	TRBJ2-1	TGCAGCGTTGAATGGGAGACGAATGAGCAGTTCTTC	CSVEWETNEQFF
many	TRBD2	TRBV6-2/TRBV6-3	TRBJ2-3	TGTGCCAGCAGTTACCTCGGGACTAGCGGGAGTCCGGATACGCAGTATTTT	CASSYLGTSGSPDTQYF
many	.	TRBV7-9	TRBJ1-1	TGTGCCAGCAGCTTAGTGGGGCCCGAAGCTTTCTTT	CASSLVGPEAFF
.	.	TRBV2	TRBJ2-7	TGTGCCATCTTTAAGGTCCCGGGATACGAGCAGTACTTC	CAIFKVPGYEQYF
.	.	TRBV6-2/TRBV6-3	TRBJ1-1	TGTGCCAGCAGTTACGTAACAGGGACTGAAGCTTTCTTT	CASSYVTGTEAFF
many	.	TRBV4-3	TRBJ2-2	TGCGCCAGCAGCCGCAGCCGTGGTGGGGACACCGGGGAGCTGTTTTTT	CASSRSRGGDTGELFF
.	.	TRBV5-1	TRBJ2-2	TGCGCCAGCGACAGAGAGGGGGGGGCCACCGGGGAGCTGTTTTTT	CASDREGGATGELFF
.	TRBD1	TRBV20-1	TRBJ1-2	TGCAGTGCTAGTCAGGGGGGAAGTAGAGGCTACACCTTC	CSASQGGSRGYTF
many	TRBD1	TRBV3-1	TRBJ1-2	TGTGCCAGCAGCCGAGGGGGCAATGGCTACACCTTC	CASSRGGNGYTF
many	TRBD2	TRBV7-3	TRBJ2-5	TGTGCCAGCAGCTTATCAGGTCTAGCGGGACAAGAGACCCAGTACTTC	CASSLSGLAGQETQYF
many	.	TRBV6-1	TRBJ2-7	TGTGCCAGCAGTCGCGGACAGTCCCACGAGCAGTACTTC	CASSRGQSHEQYF
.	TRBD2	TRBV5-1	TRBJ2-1	TGCGCCAGCAGCTTGGAGGGACTAGTCTACGATGAGCAGTTCTTC	CASSLEGLVYDEQFF
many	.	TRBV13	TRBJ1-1	TGTGCCAGCAGCTTCGGGTTGAGGGCGGGGAACACTGAAGCTTTCTTT	CASSFGLRAGNTEAFF
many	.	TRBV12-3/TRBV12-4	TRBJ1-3	TGTGCCAGCAGTTTGGCCGAAGGAAACACCATATATTTT	CASSLAEGNTIYF
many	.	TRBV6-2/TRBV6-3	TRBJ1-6	TGTGCCAGCATCCTCAGTCCGGGACAACCTAATTCACCCCTCCACTTT	CASILSPGQPNSPLHF